This TCR beta chain was obtained from a study of monozygotic twins with inflammatory bowel disease. TCRdb re-called the 5' RACE reads and shows each CDR3 protein once, DNA omitted. Across approximately 330,000 distinct CDR3 sequences, the top ten clones capture approximately 2% of the sample. With regard to this clonotype: Its antigen remains unknown.

For every donor, one blood sample of over 2 ml was drawn. Findings of the study overall: IBD patients exhibited fewer clonotypes shared with other individuals than healthy twins, particularly with disease activity.

The germline V gene has CDR1 MNHEY and CDR2 SMNVEV (reference sequence). The CDR3 runs to 15 residues. V usage is TRBV27 and J usage is TRBJ2-7; TCRdb proposes TRBD1, but this gene call is untestable without DNA. The sample was blood. The source of this sequence is a human donor with ulcerative colitis or Crohn's disease, or a healthy co-twin of an affected twin (not recorded which). The CDR3 loop reads CASSHRGRSAYEQYF.